This T cell receptor (beta chain) came from a study of breast tumors, draining lymph nodes, adjacent tissues. Broader study findings: Compared with lymph nodes, tumors were less diverse; compared with nontumor tissue, more. Compared with basal-like, luminal-like tumors shared significantly more repertoire with nontumor tissue. Data fit most tumor T cells coming from lymph node, expanding in tumor.

This clonotype was recorded at least ten times. Its specificity is unknown. In TCRdb, the multiplex PCR reads were re-called with MiXCR into one record per CDR3 protein. The profile shows 130,000 or so distinct CDR3 sequences, about 31% of them singletons. The lymph nodes were axillary draining lymph nodes from breast cancer patients. The TCR sequence derives from a female donor with breast cancer. Some clones in this sample may be carry-over from other donors' samples. Sequences were obtained from axillary lymph node tissue.

The CDR3 reads CASSWYTEDFYGYTF. The CDR3 DNA follows: TGTGCCAGCAGCTGGTACACGGAGGACTTCTATGGCTACACCTTC. The chain combines TRBV7-9 with TRBJ1-2; no reliable D call. Germline assignment: CDR1 SEHNR and CDR2 FQNEAQ (reference sequence). V lost 4 bases, J lost 4 bases, and 16 bases lay in between. CDR3 length: 15 residues.